This TCR beta chain was captured in a study of CD8 T cells in ankylosing spondylitis. Regarding the study as a whole: Both synovial fluid and blood in reactive arthritis had previously been reported to carry some motif variants. Fewer than ten highly homologous variants made up a TCR beta motif, and this motif appeared characteristic of ankylosing spondylitis blood.

V was pared by 6 bases and J by 7 bases, with 6 bases of the junction left unmatched. This CDR3 is built from 13 residues. Germline CDR1 and CDR2: MNHEY and SVGEGT. Making the TCR beta libraries involved quantitative 5'-RACE with molecular barcodes. TCRdb fed the 5' RACE reads into MiXCR, producing one record per CDR3 protein. Of some 71,000 distinct CDR3 sequences in the sample, about 5.7% are singletons; the top ten hold approximately 2%. This clonotype has a count of ten or more. Its antigen is currently unknown. Sequenced input: blood, either unsorted or a sorted T cell fraction (not recorded which). The rearrangement uses TRBV6-2 or TRBV6-3 and TRBJ2-1; 7 bases are shared with TRBD1. This receptor was obtained from a male donor with ankylosing spondylitis or in good health (not recorded which). The CDR3 here is CASSRQGRNEQFF. Written as DNA, the CDR3 is TGTGCCAGCAGCCGACAGGGAAGGAATGAGCAGTTCTTC.